A selection of T cell receptor beta chains follows, all from one sample in a study of blood T cell repertoires in COVID-19. Clones were read by immunoSEQ multiplex PCR, and TCRdb kept only the in-frame ones, dropping some. The table has over 75,000 clones, roughly 83% seen once; the top ten hold roughly 32%. Material for sequencing was peripheral blood. The receptors derive from an elderly woman with active or convalescent COVID-19. Both conserved end residues are part of each CDR3. Each record gives: J gene, V gene, clone size, D gene, CDR3 protein, CDR3 DNA. D genes are given only for firm matches. Part of the rows lack a size; the others show once, few, many or a class for expanded clones.

J: TRBJ1-4; V: TRBV28; size: -; D: TRBD1; CDR3: CASSQGVNNEKLFF; DNA: TGTGCCAGCTCTCAGGGGGTCAACAATGAAAAACTGTTTTTT
J: TRBJ2-3; V: TRBV5-1; size: -; D: -; CDR3: CASSFTRIADTQYF; DNA: TGCGCCAGCAGCTTTACTAGAATAGCAGATACGCAGTATTTT
J: TRBJ2-1; V: TRBV4-1; size: few; D: TRBD1; CDR3: CASSQLRGQGVVNEQFF; DNA: TGCGCCAGCAGCCAACTTAGAGGACAGGGAGTTGTTAATGAGCAGTTCTTC
J: TRBJ1-2; V: TRBV7-2; size: -; D: TRBD1; CDR3: CASSSRDSLTGYTF; DNA: TGTGCCAGCAGCTCGCGGGACAGTCTTACCGGCTACACCTTC
J: TRBJ2-2; V: TRBV4-2; size: -; D: -; CDR3: CASSPPGGPGTGELFF; DNA: TGTGCCAGCAGCCCCCCAGGGGGGCCGGGCACCGGGGAGCTGTTTTTT
J: TRBJ2-6; V: TRBV3-1/TRBV3-2; size: -; D: -; CDR3: CASSQGATALSGANVLTF; DNA: TGTGCCAGCAGTCAAGGTGCGACAGCCCTTTCTGGGGCCAACGTCCTGACTTTC
J: TRBJ2-7; V: TRBV25-1; size: once; D: TRBD2; CDR3: CASSAGTSGSGRAYEQYF; DNA: TGTGCCAGCAGTGCCGGGACTAGCGGGAGTGGAAGGGCCTACGAGCAGTACTTC
J: TRBJ2-1; V: TRBV11-2; size: -; D: -; CDR3: CASSLGTAYNEQFF; DNA: TGTGCCAGCAGCTTAGGGACAGCCTACAATGAGCAGTTCTTC
J: TRBJ2-3; V: TRBV28; size: -; D: -; CDR3: CASEDGQTFPYTDTQYF; DNA: TGTGCCAGCGAGGATGGACAGACGTTTCCCTACACAGATACGCAGTATTTT
J: TRBJ2-5; V: TRBV6-5; size: -; D: TRBD2; CDR3: CASSPGLAAETQYF; DNA: TGTGCCAGCAGTCCGGGACTAGCAGCGGAGACCCAGTACTTC